Listed below are T cell receptor beta chains from one sample, sequenced in a study of CD8 T cells in ankylosing spondylitis. TCRdb reprocessed the 5' RACE reads with MiXCR, giving one entry per CDR3 protein. The table shows a few hundred thousand distinct CDR3 sequences, with 18% occurring only once. The sequenced material came from blood, either unsorted or a sorted T cell fraction (not recorded which). These receptors were taken from a male donor with ankylosing spondylitis or in good health (not recorded which). CDR3s include the opening cysteine and the closing phenylalanine or tryptophan. Each record gives: CDR3 DNA, CDR3 protein, V gene, D gene, J gene, clone size. A D gene is named only where the DNA matches it firmly. The size field is filled for only some rows; it gives once, few, many or a size class.

TGCGCCAGCAGCCAAGTGAGTAACAATGAGCAGTTCTTC | CASSQVSNNEQFF | TRBV4-1 | . | TRBJ2-1 | .
TGCAGCGTGATTAGCGGGAGGGCCTCTAATGAGCAGTTCTTC | CSVISGRASNEQFF | TRBV29-1 | TRBD2 | TRBJ2-1 | few
TGTGCCAGCACCCGACAGGGCTACGAGCAGTACTTC | CASTRQGYEQYF | TRBV7-9 | TRBD1 | TRBJ2-7 | few
TGTGCCATCAGTGAGTGGGGACTAGCCGCGAGCTCCTACAATGAGCAGTTCTTC | CAISEWGLAASSYNEQFF | TRBV10-3 | TRBD2 | TRBJ2-1 | few
TGCAGTGCTAGAGGGGCTAGCCACACAGATACGCAGTATTTT | CSARGASHTDTQYF | TRBV20-1 | . | TRBJ2-3 | few
TGTGCCAGCAGCTTGGAGGGGGTTGGCTACACCTTC | CASSLEGVGYTF | TRBV5-5 | . | TRBJ1-2 | many
TGTGCCACCAGTGACGGACAGGGGGCCATCGGGGATGAGCAGTTCTTC | CATSDGQGAIGDEQFF | TRBV24-1 | TRBD1 | TRBJ2-1 | many
TGTGCCATCAGAGGGACAGGGAGGAACGAGCAGTACTTC | CAIRGTGRNEQYF | TRBV10-3 | TRBD1 | TRBJ2-7 | .
TGCAGTGCCCGTGGGGGGCTGAACAATGAGCAGTTCTTC | CSARGGLNNEQFF | TRBV20-1 | . | TRBJ2-1 | .
TGTGCCAGCAGCCTAGGACAGGGGGCGAGAGAGCAGTACTTC | CASSLGQGAREQYF | TRBV5-6 | TRBD1 | TRBJ2-7 | .
TGTGCCACCAGCGGACTACAGGGGTTGATGGCTTTCTTT | CATSGLQGLMAFF | TRBV15 | TRBD1 | TRBJ1-1 | few
TGTGCCAGCAGCGCTCAGATTACCTCCTACGAGCAGTACTTC | CASSAQITSYEQYF | TRBV4-2 | . | TRBJ2-7 | few
TGCGCCAGCAGCCGGGACAGGGGGCTGGGGGAGCAGTACTTC | CASSRDRGLGEQYF | TRBV4-3 | TRBD1 | TRBJ2-7 | few
TGTGCCAGCAGCCAAGTGTCTGCAGAAAACTACAATGAGCAGTTCTTC | CASSQVSAENYNEQFF | TRBV3-1 | . | TRBJ2-1 | few
TGTGCCAGCAGCCAAATCTCCCGAGCGGGTACTAGCACAGATACGCAGTATTTT | CASSQISRAGTSTDTQYF | TRBV28 | . | TRBJ2-3 | few
TGTGCCACCAGTGACAAGGGACAGGCCCAAGAGACCCAGTACTTC | CATSDKGQAQETQYF | TRBV24-1 | TRBD1 | TRBJ2-5 | few
TGTGCCAGCAGCTTAGCGGAGGGGGTTTACAATGAGCAGTTCTTC | CASSLAEGVYNEQFF | TRBV7-8 | . | TRBJ2-1 | .
TGTGCCAGCAGCCTCAAGGTGACTAGTCGCACAGATACGCAGTATTTT | CASSLKVTSRTDTQYF | TRBV5-6 | . | TRBJ2-3 | many
TGTGCCACCAGTCCTGCCGGAGACTCTGGAAACACCATATATTTT | CATSPAGDSGNTIYF | TRBV15 | . | TRBJ1-3 | few
TGTGCCAGCAGTTTACAGGGGACTAGCGGGAGCCTCTCCTACAATGAGCAGTTCTTC | CASSLQGTSGSLSYNEQFF | TRBV12-3/TRBV12-4 | TRBD2 | TRBJ2-1 | few
TGTGCCAGCAGCCAAGAGGGTTATAGCAAAAACATTCAGTACTTC | CASSQEGYSKNIQYF | TRBV3-1 | . | TRBJ2-4 | few
TGTGCCAGCAGTTTATATGTAGGGGAAACCCAGGAGACCCAGTACTTC | CASSLYVGETQETQYF | TRBV27 | . | TRBJ2-5 | many
TGTGCCAGCAGTCAAGGACAGTCCACCTCTTACGAGCAGTACTTC | CASSQGQSTSYEQYF | TRBV12-3/TRBV12-4 | . | TRBJ2-7 | few
. | CATSRGQGTPGSCFF | TRBV15 | . | TRBJ2-2 | .
TGTGCCAGCAGCCCCATAGCGGGCGGCCAAGAGACCCAGTACTTC | CASSPIAGGQETQYF | TRBV7-2 | TRBD2 | TRBJ2-5 | .
TGCGCCAGCAGCCAAGGTGTAGAGAACTACGAGCAGTACTTC | CASSQGVENYEQYF | TRBV4-1 | . | TRBJ2-7 | many
TGTGCCAGCAGCGGACTTGACGGGGGGGAAGCTTTCTTT | CASSGLDGGEAFF | TRBV9 | . | TRBJ1-1 | many